One sample yielded the 21 T cell receptor beta chains listed below, sequenced in a study of post-analysis software for immune sequencing data. TCR beta cDNA libraries included unique molecular identifiers. TCRdb recomputed calls from the PCR reads with MiXCR, one row per CDR3 protein. The table has 750,000 to 950,000 distinct CDR3 sequences, roughly 58% seen once. No antigen has been assigned to these receptors. Study-wide results and caveats: A handful of TRBV segments appeared more often in patients than in controls, and TRBV5-6, TRBV5-1 and TRBV20-1 were among these.

The sequencing sample was made of blood. These receptors were taken from a girl aged 10-17 years with multiple sclerosis.

CDR3 sequence: CASSPEGDNSPLHF. As DNA, the CDR3 is TGTGCCAGCAGCCCAGAGGGGGATAATTCACCCCTCCACTTT. V is TRBV6-5 and J is TRBJ1-6; D might be TRBD1 (6 bases). Trimming stripped 6 bases from V and 5 bases from J, with 11 bases between. CDR1 MNHEY and CDR2 SVGAGI come from the germline V gene. The CDR3 totals 14 residues.

The V gene is TRBV29-1, the J gene TRBJ1-1; TRBD1 might be the D (6 bases). V shed 8 bases and J shed 0 bases, with 16 bases lying between them. This CDR3 is built from 14 residues. In germline, CDR1 is SQVTM, CDR2 ANQGSEA. CDR3 residues: CSYRGQLMNTEAFF. The CDR3 DNA follows: TGCAGCTACCGTGGACAGCTGATGAACACTGAAGCTTTCTTT.

J is TRBJ2-6 and V is TRBV19, with 8 bases matching TRBD1. The CDR3 runs 17 residues. V shed 6 bases, J shed 0 bases, and the junction held 7 bases outside the gene matches. The germline V gene has CDR1 LNHDA and CDR2 SQIVND (reference sequence). CDR3 amino acids: CASSDRGLPSGANVLTF. As DNA, the CDR3 is TGTGCCAGTAGCGACAGGGGACTCCCCTCTGGGGCCAACGTCCTGACTTTC.

This clonotype has more than one count but fewer than ten. The chain joins TRBV6-6 to TRBJ2-7, with 9 bases fitting TRBD1. The last part of the DNA fits TRBJ2-5 better; the J call may be wrong. The V gene's germline CDR1 is MNHNY and CDR2 SVGAGI (reference sequence). The CDR3 totals 14 residues. The CDR3 DNA reads as TGTGCCAGCAGTTACGCCGGACAGGGGGAGACCCAGTACTTC. Protein: CASSYAGQGETQYF.

The chain employs TRBV4-1 and TRBJ1-2; D unresolved. Germline lookup yields CDR1 MGHRA and CDR2 YSYEKL. Between the trimmed V and J ends, which lost 9 bases and 0 bases, there was a span of 23 bases. The CDR3 loop spans 17 amino acids. The CDR3 reads CASQATTLGFSNYGYTF. The CDR3 bases are TGCGCCAGTCAAGCCACCACTCTAGGGTTTTCTAACTATGGCTACACCTTC.

The chain joins TRBV2 to TRBJ2-6; D not resolved. The V gene's germline CDR1 is SNHLY and CDR2 FYNNEI. This CDR3 is built from 16 residues. Trimming shortened V by 7 bases and J by 0 bases, and 13 bases separated the two germline ends. In nucleotides, the CDR3 is TGTGCCAGCACAGGCGGCGGCTTCTCTGGGGCCAACGTCCTGACTTTC. As protein: CASTGGGFSGANVLTF.

This clonotype was observed a handful of times. The chain links TRBV6-2 or TRBV6-3 to TRBJ1-5; the D gene is possibly TRBD1 (5 bases). This CDR3 spans 18 amino acids. The germline V gene encodes CDR1 MNHEY and CDR2 SVGEGT. The V and J ends lost 7 bases and 0 bases respectively, with 22 bases between them. CDR3 bases: TGTGCCAGCAACCAACCCCGAGGGGTAATCTATAGCAATCAGCCCCAGCATTTT. Translating it yields CASNQPRGVIYSNQPQHF.

The CDR3 spells CASSDSPGGASTQYF. CDR3 in DNA: TGTGCCAGCAGTGACTCCCCGGGGGGCGCGAGTACGCAGTATTTT. The V gene is TRBV6-4, the J gene TRBJ2-3, with D possibly TRBD2 on 7 matching bases. V dropped 0 bases and J dropped 8 bases, with 15 bases sitting between them. The CDR3 extends over 15 amino acids. Germline loops: CDR1 MRHNA, CDR2 SNTAGT.

The genes are TRBV12-3 or TRBV12-4 and TRBJ2-6; the match to TRBD1 covers 7 bases. The CDR3 loop spans 18 amino acids. Unmatched junction bases numbered 12, after V lost 5 bases and J lost 2 bases. Here the CDR3 DNA reads TGTGCCAGCAGTCCCTCGACAGGGAAGGCAACTGGGGCCAACGTCCTGACTTTC. Its translation is CASSPSTGKATGANVLTF.

This clonotype showed up many times. The chain combines TRBV29-1 with TRBJ2-7; D is unresolved. V was cut by 5 bases and J by 0 bases, with 8 bases left in between. Germline V gives CDR1 SQVTM, CDR2 ANQGSEA. The CDR3 spans 12 residues. CDR3 amino acids: CSVRSDSYEQYF. As DNA, the CDR3 is TGCAGCGTTCGGTCGGACTCCTACGAGCAGTACTTC.

This rearrangement joins TRBV9 to TRBJ1-2, with a tentative D call TRBD1 (5 bases). This CDR3 contains 15 residues. Germline CDR1 reads SGDLS; CDR2 reads YYNGEE. Trimming removed 0 bases from V and 0 bases from J, with 9 bases in between. The CDR3 here is CASSVGSGTNYGYTF. Here the CDR3 DNA reads TGTGCCAGCAGCGTAGGGTCAGGGACTAACTATGGCTACACCTTC.

The chain links TRBV6-2 or TRBV6-3 to TRBJ2-4; TRBD1 is a possible D gene (6 bases). V lost 8 bases to trimming and J lost 6 bases, with 20 bases between them. CDR3 length: 15 residues. CDR1 and CDR2 (germline): MNHEY, SVGEGT. CDR3 loop: CASQTRPGGGNIQYF. DNA of the CDR3: TGTGCCAGCCAAACGAGGCCTGGGGGCGGAAACATTCAGTACTTC.

J is TRBJ2-3 and V is TRBV5-1, with D perhaps matching TRBD1 (6 bases). Germline CDR1 SGHRS, CDR2 YFSETQ. The CDR3 has 15 amino acids. The germline V and J ends were trimmed by 5 bases and 2 bases, with 15 bases remaining between them. CDR3 in amino acids: CASSRGQTATDTQYF. For the CDR3, the DNA is TGCGCCAGCAGTCGGGGACAAACCGCCACAGATACGCAGTATTTT.

The sample holds one count of this clonotype. V and J are TRBV3-1 and TRBJ2-7, with D perhaps TRBD2 (5 bases). Trimming left V 4 bases short and J 3 bases short, with 28 bases between. The length of the CDR3 is 19 residues. Germline CDR1 and CDR2: LGHDT and YNNKEL (reference sequence). CDR3 sequence (DNA): TGTGCCAGCAGCCTTCTTGTTTCGGTAGCGCTCACGCCTTACTACGAGCAGTACTTC. Translated, it gives CASSLLVSVALTPYYEQYF.

This clonotype was seen only once. The chain has TRBV9 and TRBJ2-7; 8 nucleotides match TRBD1. This CDR3 spans 16 amino acids. Germline V CDR1 and CDR2: SGDLS, YYNGEE. The V segment lost 3 bases and the J segment 0 bases; nucleotides outside the gene matches: 8. In nucleotides, the CDR3 is TGTGCCAGCAGCGCCGCAGGGGGCCATTTCTCCTACGAGCAGTACTTC. Its protein product is CASSAAGGHFSYEQYF.

V is TRBV7-9 and J is TRBJ2-6; 11 bases are shared with TRBD2. J gave up 3 bases and V 2 bases, and 3 bases lay outside the gene matches. Germline lookup yields CDR1 SEHNR and CDR2 FQNEAQ (reference sequence). The CDR3 is 17 amino acids. The CDR3 DNA reads as TGTGCCAGCAGCTTATTACTAGCGGGAGATGGGGCCAACGTCCTGACTTTC. Amino acids: CASSLLLAGDGANVLTF.

The chain has TRBV7-2 and TRBJ1-2, with a tentative D call TRBD1 (5 bases). The germline V and J ends were trimmed by 1 base and 3 bases, with 12 bases remaining between them. Germline V gene lookup returns CDR1 SGHTA and CDR2 FQGNSA. The CDR3 runs to 15 residues. This CDR3 is CASSLGHRWDYGYTF. CDR3 DNA: TGTGCCAGCAGCTTAGGGCACAGGTGGGACTATGGCTACACCTTC.

The rearrangement links TRBV5-1 to TRBJ2-1; a possible D gene is TRBD1 (5 bases). V was cut by 2 bases and J by 12 bases, with 9 bases left in between. The CDR3 loop spans 11 amino acids. CDR1 SGHRS and CDR2 YFSETQ come from the germline V gene. CDR3 in amino acids: CASSLGEGQFF. CDR3 in DNA: TGCGCCAGCAGCTTAGGGGAAGGGCAGTTCTTC.

This clonotype was seen a few times. The rearrangement uses TRBV27 and TRBJ2-5; D is perhaps TRBD2 (5 bases). The CDR3 spans 16 residues. The V gene's germline CDR1 is MNHEY and CDR2 SMNVEV (reference sequence). V was cut by 0 bases and J by 1 base, with 12 bases left in between. The CDR3 loop is CASSLSPADSQETQYF. The CDR3 DNA reads TGTGCCAGCAGTTTATCTCCAGCGGATAGCCAAGAGACCCAGTACTTC.

The J gene is TRBJ1-2, the V gene TRBV20-1; no clear D. Trimming cost V 0 bases and J 5 bases, with 13 bases left between them. Germline V gene lookup returns CDR1 DFQATT and CDR2 SNEGSKA (reference sequence). CDR3 size: 14 residues. This chain's CDR3 is CSAREYLPGYGYTF. The CDR3 nucleotides read TGCAGTGCTAGAGAGTACCTTCCCGGGTATGGCTACACCTTC.

This clonotype was counted between two and nine times. The chain joins TRBV12-3 or TRBV12-4 to TRBJ2-3; weak D call: TRBD2 (6 bases). The CDR3 contains 14 residues. V shed 7 bases and J shed 2 bases, with 13 bases lying between them. The CDR3 bases are TGTGCCAGCACCACGGGACTTTACACAGATACGCAGTATTTT. Translated: CASTTGLYTDTQYF.